This TCR beta chain was obtained from a study of T cells in Graves' hyperthyroidism and ophthalmopathy (dated by TCRdb to about 2019). Concerning the study at large: A discovery cohort of about 95 patients, about 43 with Graves' ophthalmopathy and roughly 59 with stable Graves' hyperthyroidism, was used to find distinguishing TCR V-J signatures. Prospective prediction of ophthalmopathy was tested in an independent validation cohort of some 19 hyperthyroidism patients and 17 patients who later progressed to ophthalmopathy. For training and testing, the 100 or so patients in the discovery cohort were randomly divided in a 7:3 ratio. Thyroid tissue and blood T-cell repertoires from roughly six Graves' hyperthyroidism patients were also compared in the study. After blood sampling, hyperthyroidism patients were treated with methimazole at a starting dose of 30 mg daily, and ophthalmopathy patients were treated with high-dose intravenous methylprednisolone. According to the paper, TCR Vbeta CDR3 sequencing was carried out on around 140 peripheral blood samples, which came from some 41 ophthalmopathy, about 75 hyperthyroidism and about 17 progressor patients.

Study-wide conclusions, independent of this receptor: No statistical method was used to set the sample size in advance, and investigators knew the group allocation. A 13 V-J signature model separated ophthalmopathy from stable hyperthyroidism, with roughly 88% sensitivity and just under 84% specificity in cross-validation and 80%/75% in testing. Most expanded thyroid clonotypes (frequency above 0.001) were also found in blood, which suggests that blood repertoires may mirror thyroid immune responses. In validation, the model predicted progression to ophthalmopathy with around 71% sensitivity and roughly 72% specificity, a median of 6.5 months before onset.

Per the germline V gene (reference sequence), DFQATT is the CDR1 and SNEGSKA is the CDR2. V sheds 1 base and J sheds 14 bases, leaving 15 bases between their ends. Counted from cysteine to phenylalanine, this CDR3 has 12 amino acids. The only DNA kept is the CDR3, 36 bases in frame from the first base. TCR beta CDR3 regions were amplified from RNA transcripts. The TCR CDR3 was subjected to a first round of RT-PCR using the HTBI primer set and the Qiagen OneStep RT-PCR kit. Libraries were constructed in a second round of multiplex PCR, after which size selection and purification were carried out. Libraries were sequenced paired-end with 100 bp reads on an Illumina HiSeq2000. As for the original processing: SOAPnuke was used to process the raw data, with reads discarded if the reads contained adapters or uncalled bases, had a mean Phred below 15, or lacked an exact constant-primer or identifier match. High-quality paired reads were merged using COPE v1.2.5, and each unique nucleotide sequence was defined as a clonotype. MiTCR v1.1 was used to align clonotypes to the IMGT TRBV, TRBD and TRBJ reference segments. The analysis included only V-J combinations with a frequency above 0.0001, which together covered around 99% of the repertoires. A TCS score was defined as the ratio of F50 (clonal expansion) to E x V (chaos), with BLOSUM62-based TCRdist applied between CDR3 peptides within each V-J. Welch's t-statistics and random forest reduced around 550 V-J features to about 12, which were used in a naive Bayes classifier (R e1071). The similarity between thyroid and blood repertoires was quantified using the Morisita-Horn index. The public reads were run again by TCRdb, first through fastp at Q25 and then through MiXCR, and only productive beta chains were kept. Rows with a matching CDR3 protein are joined into one entry that keeps the most common DNA and genes. The authors' filters were not applied to this entry. In all, the sample holds fewer than 750,000 distinct CDR3 sequences, and around 42% of those were seen once. The ten largest clones take up approximately 8.4% of the sample.

Graves' hyperthyroidism was defined as stable when no progression to ophthalmopathy occurred over 18 months of follow-up. The hyperthyroidism patients were between 18 and 65 years old and newly diagnosed, with a disease duration of less than 2 months. Any patient with an uncontrolled infection, another autoimmune disease, pregnancy or lactation was excluded. Diagnoses were based on clinical symptoms, serum thyroxine and TRAb, thyroid ultrasound and orbital computed tomography. Trizol reagent was used to extract total RNA, and RNA quality was then checked on an Agilent 2100 Bioanalyzer. For this clonotype: Its cognate antigen has yet to be identified. No much larger clonotype is one base removed from it; base qualities were not supplied.

The sequence is built from TRBV20-1 and TRBJ1-5; TRBD1 is a possible D gene, resting on 5 matching bases. The receptor was derived from a woman aged 18-29 years with Graves' hyperthyroidism. Sample: peripheral blood or thyroid tissue (not recorded which). The bases read TGCAGTGCTAGAGGGCAGGGAGGCAATGAGCATTTT. This gives the protein CSARGQGGNEHF.